The present T cell receptor beta chain was sequenced within a study of cytomegalovirus exposure and HLA in healthy donors. Study results and limitations: A later analysis, which compared TCR beta chains of equal frequency, found the HLA-associated ones more clonally expanded. Across donors, presence/absence analyses took sequencing depth to be roughly uniform.

The CDR3 sequence is 15 residues long. Germline values: CDR1 MGHDK, CDR2 SYGVNS. V gave up 3 bases and J gave up 4 bases; unmatched junction bases: 4. In the PCR, 60 Vbeta and 13 Jbeta primers were used. Only in-frame clones appear in the TCRdb table, and some are missing; sequencing was by immunoSEQ multiplex PCR. The repertoire holds 210,000 or so clones, roughly 76% seen once, with 2.1% in the top ten. In the case of this clone: Its antigen is still unknown.

V gene TRBV25-1 combines with J gene TRBJ1-4, with 8 nucleotides matching TRBD1. The sample taken for sequencing was PBMCs. The receptor's source is a young woman in good health and CMV-seropositive. The CDR3 nucleotides are TGTGCCAGCAGTGAGCCAGGGGGCTTTAATGAAAAACTGTTTTTT. It translates to CASSEPGGFNEKLFF.